These 10 T cell receptor beta chains came from one sample sequenced in a study of blood T cells in healthy people across ages. The authors ran a second PCR of roughly 6 to 11 cycles using a sample-barcoded 5' primer and a J-beta primer mix. TCRdb reanalysed the 5' RACE reads using MiXCR and keeps one entry per CDR3 protein. The sample shows about 1.5 million distinct CDR3 sequences, about 45% of them seen only once. Sequencing used blood. These TCRs come from a woman aged 18-29 years in good health.

The chain uses TRBV29-1 and TRBJ2-5; either TRBD1 or TRBD2 may supply D (5 bases each). The length of the CDR3 is 13 residues. The germline V gene has CDR1 SQVTM and CDR2 ANQGSEA. V was trimmed by 6 bases and J by 5 bases, leaving 16 bases between them. The CDR3: CSVRGVLEETQYF. As DNA, the CDR3 is TGCAGCGTCCGAGGGGTTCTAGAGGAGACCCAGTACTTC.

The chain uses TRBV5-1 and TRBJ2-1; 8 bases agree with TRBD1. Looked up from germline, CDR1 is SGHRS and CDR2 is YFSETQ. J gave up 4 bases and V 4 bases, and 7 bases lay outside the gene matches. This CDR3 comprises 15 residues. CDR3 loop: CASSLTGVRYNEQFF. The CDR3, as DNA: TGCGCCAGCAGCCTGACAGGGGTACGGTACAATGAGCAGTTCTTC.

This rearrangement joins TRBV2 to TRBJ2-3; tentative D call: TRBD2 (6 bases). CDR3 length equals 15 residues. The ends were cut back, 5 bases at V and 5 bases at J, with 17 bases in the middle. The V gene's germline CDR1 is SNHLY and CDR2 FYNNEI. CDR3 loop: CASSTRRGWRDTQYF. As DNA, the CDR3 is TGTGCCAGCAGTACTCGGAGGGGCTGGAGAGATACGCAGTATTTT.

The CDR3 nucleotides are TGCAGTGCTAGATCCGCTAGCGGGGGGGCCTACAATGAGCAGTACTTC. Translating it yields CSARSASGGAYNEQYF. The gene calls are TRBV20-1 and TRBJ2-1; 12 nucleotides align to TRBD2. With the DNA end fitting TRBJ2-7 better, the J assignment may be wrong. The CDR3 consists of 16 residues. CDR1 is DFQATT, CDR2 SNEGSKA, per germline (reference sequence).

The rearrangement uses TRBV3-1 and TRBJ2-3; 9 bases match TRBD1. The CDR3 sequence is 15 residues long. Germline-derived CDR1 and CDR2 are LGHDT and YNNKEL (reference sequence). Trimming took 4 bases from V and 5 from J; bases not matched to a gene: 7. This CDR3 is CASSPRTGARDTQYF. The CDR3 DNA reads as TGTGCCAGCAGCCCTCGGACAGGGGCGAGAGATACGCAGTATTTT.

The CDR3 region has the DNA TGTGCCAGCAGTCGGGACTTACCCACGCAGTATTTT. Its protein product is CASSRDLPTQYF. V gene TRBV28 combines with J gene TRBJ2-3; TRBD2 might be the D (6 bases). The V gene lost 5 bases and the J gene lost 9 bases, with 12 bases spanning the gap. This CDR3 comprises 12 residues. CDR1 and CDR2 (germline): MDHEN, SYDVKM.

This clonotype appeared a few times. The J gene is TRBJ2-1, the V gene TRBV6-1; perhaps TRBD2 as D (6 bases). V was cut by 2 bases and J by 11 bases, with 22 bases left in between. Germline V gives CDR1 MNHNS, CDR2 SASEGT. CDR3 length: 16 amino acids. CDR3 coding DNA: TGTGCCAGCAGTGAACCGGGACTCCGAACCACCACCAAGCAGTTCTTC. Encoded protein: CASSEPGLRTTTKQFF.

V is TRBV6-1 and J is TRBJ1-6; no definite D call. CDR3 length: 14 amino acids. Per germline, CDR1 MNHNS and CDR2 SASEGT. Trimming took 8 bases from V and 10 from J, leaving 18 bases between them. CDR3 nucleotides: TGTGCCAGCGGGGTTCTGGGCCTCCAGTCACCCCTCCACTTT. Residues: CASGVLGLQSPLHF.

The chain links TRBV11-2 to TRBJ2-4; the match to TRBD2 covers 8 bases. The J call may be in error: the DNA end matches TRBJ2-7 better. The CDR3 is 16 residues long. Germline CDR1 SGHAT, CDR2 FQNNGV. The CDR3 spells CASSLAARGGHYEQYF. DNA for the CDR3: TGTGCCAGCAGCTTAGCGGCACGCGGGGGGCACTACGAGCAGTACTTC.

In regard to this clonotype: This may stem from a read error, because a much larger clone lies one nucleotide away. CDR3 residues: CATSDPGTSGNEQYF. The CDR3 nucleotides read TGTGCCACCAGTGATCCGGGGACATCTGGCAATGAGCAGTACTTC. V gene TRBV24-1 combines with J gene TRBJ2-5; D is perhaps TRBD1 (6 bases). Trimming removed 3 bases from V and 11 bases from J, with 21 bases in between. This CDR3 spans 15 amino acids. Germline loops: CDR1 KGHDR, CDR2 SFDVKD.